A selection of T cell receptor beta chains follows, all from one sample in a study of T cells expressing NK-cell markers. From the 5' RACE reads, TCRdb lists one entry per CDR3 protein and no DNA. The table lists 130,000 to 150,000 distinct CDR3 sequences. The material sequenced was blood T cells: a sorted CD56 or NKG2C T cell subset, CD4+ or CD8+ T cells, or bulk PBMC T cells (not recorded which). Receptors originate from a man aged 18 to 29 in good health. CDR3s include the opening cysteine and the closing phenylalanine or tryptophan.

J	V	length	CDR3
TRBJ2-2	TRBV29-1	14	CSVPWGVGTGELFF
TRBJ2-3	TRBV7-9	12	CASSLDRVAQYF
TRBJ2-5	TRBV7-9	15	CASSSLSREEETQYF
TRBJ2-1	TRBV27	15	CASTPWDRVYNEQFF
TRBJ2-2	TRBV27	16	CASSLLTSENTGELFF
TRBJ2-7	TRBV18	17	CASSLTQPDRADYEQYF
TRBJ2-5	TRBV27	15	CASGRDDRVGETQYF
TRBJ2-3	TRBV30	13	CAWSRAGGDTQYF
TRBJ1-5	TRBV19	14	CASSYRDSNQPQHF
TRBJ2-1	TRBV6-1	15	CASTAETNSYNEQFF
TRBJ2-1	TRBV7-9	16	CASSSPLAGVGNEQFF
TRBJ1-4	TRBV7-9	14	CASGGGDTNEKLFF
TRBJ1-2	TRBV20-1	15	CSASLSPAGYYGYTF
TRBJ2-3	TRBV7-9	15	CASSLSGPSTDTQYF
TRBJ2-7	TRBV5-4	11	CAWQGAYEQYF
TRBJ2-7	TRBV4-2	18	CASSQGDGGSGIFYEQYF
TRBJ1-1	TRBV5-6	12	CASSYSVGEAFF
TRBJ2-2	TRBV6-5	16	CASSYSPEVNTGELFF
TRBJ2-3	TRBV27	16	CASSILAGGPADTQYF
TRBJ2-3	TRBV7-8	16	CASSSEGAATTDTQYF
TRBJ1-1	TRBV7-8	13	CASSPGPDLEAFF
TRBJ2-1	TRBV29-1	14	CSVVASGPYNEQFF
TRBJ2-5	TRBV6-1	14	CASSGDGLQETQYF
TRBJ2-3	TRBV27	15	CASSYLAGGLDTQYF
TRBJ1-5	TRBV3-1	15	CASKDRGTAGQPQHF
TRBJ2-4	TRBV28	16	CASSLFGNFGKNIQYF
TRBJ2-7	TRBV5-1	16	CASRPLLGAADYEQYF
TRBJ2-6	TRBV12-3/TRBV12-4	14	CASSGFSGANVLTF